These 29 T cell receptor beta chains share one sample of origin, sequenced in a study of cytomegalovirus exposure and HLA in healthy donors. 13 Jbeta primers and 60 Vbeta primers were used for the PCR. Measured with immunoSEQ multiplex PCR; TCRdb has only the in-frame clones, and not every one. This sample has about 180,000 clones; around 80% occur once, and the top ten carry around 1.6%. The specimen sequenced was PBMCs. The receptors shown here come from a man younger than 30 in good health and CMV-seronegative.

J is TRBJ2-7 and V is TRBV29-1; D might be TRBD2 (6 bases). CDR1 and CDR2 (germline): SQVTM, ANQGSEA. The CDR3 runs 15 residues. V lost 4 bases and J 6 bases, leaving 22 bases between the germline ends. The DNA for the CDR3 is TGCAGCGTTGCAGGAGGGATCCCCTATCCCCGCGAGCAGTACTTC. Translated: CSVAGGIPYPREQYF.

This chain uses TRBV6-1 with TRBJ2-5, with 10 nucleotides matching TRBD2. The DNA end is more similar to TRBJ2-7, so the J call may be wrong. The CDR3 is made up of 14 amino acids. Germline V gene sequence: CDR1 MNHNS, CDR2 SASEGT. The CDR3 bases are TGTGCCAGCAGTGACCTAGCGGGAGCGGGCGAGCAGTACTTC. Amino acid sequence: CASSDLAGAGEQYF.

This clone turned up a few times. The chain combines TRBV13 with TRBJ1-2; 9 nucleotides match TRBD1. Germline trimming cut 5 bases from V and 2 bases from J; bases unmatched to any gene: 6. Germline assignment: CDR1 PRHDT and CDR2 FYEKMQ (reference sequence). The CDR3 is 15 amino acids. The DNA of the CDR3 is TGTGCCAGCAGCCTCAGGACAGGGGCAAACTATGGCTACACCTTC. It codes for CASSLRTGANYGYTF.

V is TRBV2 and J is TRBJ2-5; TRBD2 aligns across 7 bases. Germline trimming cut 5 bases from V and 2 bases from J; bases unmatched to any gene: 11. Germline assignment: CDR1 SNHLY and CDR2 FYNNEI. CDR3 length: 16 amino acids. This CDR3 reads CASSRLIAGPQETQYF. The CDR3 DNA reads as TGTGCCAGCAGTCGGTTAATAGCGGGCCCTCAAGAGACCCAGTACTTC.

This rearrangement joins TRBV30 to TRBJ1-2; no definite D call. This CDR3 comprises 13 residues. Trimming left V 2 bases short and J 7 bases short, with 14 bases between. Per germline, CDR1 GTSNPN and CDR2 SVGIG (reference sequence). The CDR3 here is CAWSLDLGSGYTF. As DNA, the CDR3 is TGTGCCTGGAGTCTAGACCTGGGGAGTGGCTACACCTTC. Based on the CDR3 plus reference TRBV30 and TRBJ1-2, the full variable domain is SQTIHQWPATLVQPVGSPLSLECTVEGTSNPNLYWYRQAAGRGLQLLFYSVGIGQISSEVPQNLSASRPQDRQFILSSKKLLLSDSGFYLCAWSLDLGSGYTFGSGTRLTVV.

This clone was observed a few times. The J gene is TRBJ2-7, the V gene TRBV5-1, with TRBD2 matching over 8 bases. From germline, CDR1 is SGHRS and CDR2 YFSETQ. The V and J ends lost 4 bases and 3 bases, in that order; junction bases with no gene match: 9. CDR3 length: 15 amino acids. CDR3 coding DNA: TGCGCCAGCAGCGCGCCAGCGGGAGCGGTCTACGAGCAGTACTTC. It specifies CASSAPAGAVYEQYF.

This clone was recorded once. J is TRBJ1-2 and V is TRBV7-9; 7 bases fit TRBD1. CDR3 length equals 16 residues. The V gene end was trimmed by 0 bases and the J gene end by 4 bases; junction bases not matched to a gene: 8. The germline CDR1 and CDR2 sequences are SEHNR and FQNEAQ (reference sequence). For the CDR3, the DNA is TGTGCCAGCAGCTTAGCGACAGGGAAGGTAGGCTATGGCTACACCTTC. This encodes CASSLATGKVGYGYTF.

This clone was recorded only once. The V call is TRBV28, the J call TRBJ2-5; weak D call: TRBD1 (5 bases). Trimming took off 4 bases at V and 4 bases at J, with 10 bases between the two ends. This CDR3 contains 13 residues. The germline gives CDR1 MDHEN, CDR2 SYDVKM. CDR3 nucleotides: TGTGCCAGCAGTTCCCGGACATCAGAGACCCAGTACTTC. This codes for CASSSRTSETQYF. The full variable domain, its missing parts supplied by reference TRBV28 and TRBJ2-5, is DVKVTQSSRYLVKRTGEKVFLECVQDMDHENMFWYRQDPGLGLRLIYFSYDVKMKEKGDIPEGYSVSREKKERFSLILESASTNQTSMYLCASSSRTSETQYFGPGTRLLVL.

The J gene is TRBJ2-1, the V gene TRBV6-6; 9 positions agree with TRBD2. The length of the CDR3 is 16 residues. The V gene end was trimmed by 7 bases and the J gene end by 0 bases; junction bases not matched to a gene: 7. Germline V lookup: CDR1 MNHNY, CDR2 SVGAGI (reference sequence). DNA of the CDR3: TGTGCCAGCACCTTAGGCGGGAGGGGCTCCTACAATGAGCAGTTCTTC. Amino acids: CASTLGGRGSYNEQFF.

CDR3 in amino acids: CASSPPTGFNGYTF. CDR3 in DNA: TGTGCCAGCAGCCCACCGACAGGGTTTAATGGCTACACCTTC. The V call is TRBV28, the J call TRBJ1-2; 7 bases line up with TRBD1. The CDR3 length is 14 residues. Germline CDR1 is MDHEN and CDR2 is SYDVKM. Trimming cost V 6 bases and J 6 bases; bases outside gene matches: 10.

The J gene is TRBJ2-7, the V gene TRBV6-1, with a weak D call TRBD2 (6 bases). The CDR3 extends over 13 amino acids. V lost 4 bases to trimming and J lost 4 bases, with 11 bases between them. CDR1 is MNHNS, CDR2 SASEGT, per germline. This chain's CDR3 is CASSVDRGYEQYF. In nucleotides, the CDR3 is TGTGCCAGCAGTGTCGATCGGGGGTACGAGCAGTACTTC.

The chain carries TRBV7-2 and TRBJ2-7; 8 nucleotides align to TRBD2. This CDR3 region has 14 residues. V trimming: 4 bases; J trimming: 4 bases; junction bases outside the gene matches: 6. Germline CDR1 SGHTA, CDR2 FQGNSA. The CDR3 is CASSSSGGEYEQYF. CDR3 nucleotide sequence: TGTGCCAGCAGCTCCAGCGGGGGAGAGTACGAGCAGTACTTC.

This sequence joins TRBV19 and TRBJ2-2; TRBD1 matches 7 bases. Trimming removed 4 bases from V and 6 bases from J; junction bases left unmatched: 5. Germline loops: CDR1 LNHDA, CDR2 SQIVND (reference sequence). The CDR3 is 14 amino acids. In DNA form, the CDR3 reads TGTGCCAGTAGTAAGAACAGGGGAGCCGGGGAGCTGTTTTTT. The encoded protein is CASSKNRGAGELFF.

V usage is TRBV7-8 and J usage is TRBJ1-5; the match to TRBD1 covers 7 bases. This CDR3 is built from 15 residues. Germline loops: CDR1 SGHVS, CDR2 FQNEAQ. After removal of 2 bases from V and 6 bases from J, the junction contained 7 bases not matched to a gene. For the CDR3, the DNA is TGTGCCAGCAGCTTAAGACAGGGACGGGGTCAGCCCCAGCATTTT. Translated: CASSLRQGRGQPQHF.

The V and J genes are TRBV7-2 and TRBJ2-7; D is unresolved. The V gene's germline CDR1 is SGHTA and CDR2 FQGNSA. The V end lost 2 bases, the J end lost 4 bases, and 18 bases lay between the germline ends. This CDR3 spans 16 amino acids. For the CDR3, the DNA is TGTGCCAGCAGCTTACGACTGGTACAAGATGGTTACGAGCAGTACTTC. Translating gives CASSLRLVQDGYEQYF.

This chain uses TRBV27 with TRBJ2-3, with 9 positions matching TRBD2. The J segment lost 4 bases and the V segment lost 2 bases, leaving 7 bases of the junction unmatched. CDR1 is MNHEY, CDR2 SMNVEV, per germline (reference sequence). The CDR3 length is 16 residues. The CDR3 reads CASSLESAGGADTQYF. The CDR3 coding sequence is TGTGCCAGCAGTTTAGAGTCGGCGGGAGGGGCAGATACGCAGTATTTT.

J is TRBJ2-7 and V is TRBV7-6; D is unresolved. The CDR3 sequence is 13 residues long. Trimming stripped 3 bases from V and 0 bases from J, with 6 bases between. CDR1 and CDR2 from the germline V gene are SGHVS and FNYEAQ. The CDR3 DNA follows: TGTGCCAGCAGCTTCGACATCTCCTACGAGCAGTACTTC. This codes for CASSFDISYEQYF.

This clone was seen a few times. The rearrangement links TRBV7-2 to TRBJ2-2; no definite D call. The CDR3 is 16 amino acids. Germline V gene lookup returns CDR1 SGHTA and CDR2 FQGNSA. V lost 5 bases and J lost 3, with 16 bases in between. CDR3 region: CASSRRNQLDTGELFF. The CDR3 nucleotides read TGTGCCAGCAGCCGGCGGAACCAGCTTGACACCGGGGAGCTGTTTTTT.

This clone was observed once. The chain uses TRBV9 and TRBJ1-1; D is uncertain. Between the trimmed V and J ends, which lost 0 bases and 0 bases, there was a span of 12 bases. The CDR3 loop spans 16 amino acids. CDR1 is SGDLS and CDR2 is YYNGEE in the germline V gene. DNA of the CDR3: TGTGCCAGCAGCGTAGGAACAGATCTTCTGAACACTGAAGCTTTCTTT. This gives the protein CASSVGTDLLNTEAFF. The entire variable domain, with the rest obtained from reference TRBV9 and TRBJ1-1, is as follows: DSGVTQTPKHLITATGQRVTLRCSPRSGDLSVYWYQQSLDQGLQFLIQYYNGEERAKGNILERFSAQQFPDLHSELNLSSLELGDSALYFCASSVGTDLLNTEAFFGQGTRLTVV.

The gene calls are TRBV2 and TRBJ2-5; 9 bases are a match to TRBD1. The DNA matches TRBJ2-7 better at its end, which makes the J call doubtful. Germline V lookup: CDR1 SNHLY, CDR2 FYNNEI. CDR3 length equals 15 residues. The CDR3 sequence is CASSDRRTGAYEQYF. In DNA form, the CDR3 reads TGTGCCAGCAGTGACCGACGGACAGGGGCCTACGAGCAGTACTTC.

In its sample, this clone was seen a few times. The gene calls are TRBV28 and TRBJ2-7; TRBD2 matches 11 bases. V shed 8 bases and J 3 bases; nucleotides not matched to a gene: 12. The V gene's germline CDR1 is MDHEN and CDR2 SYDVKM. The CDR3 length is 16 residues. The CDR3 bases are TGTGCCAGCTGGGCCCCACTAGCGGGAGAGATCTACGAGCAGTACTTC. Translated, it gives CASWAPLAGEIYEQYF.

The V and J genes are TRBV28 and TRBJ2-1; perhaps TRBD1 as D (6 bases). Per germline, CDR1 MDHEN and CDR2 SYDVKM. This CDR3 spans 15 amino acids. Trimming shortened V by 3 bases and J by 5 bases, and 14 bases separated the two germline ends. CDR3 region: CASSLAGTLNNEQFF. In DNA form, the CDR3 reads TGTGCCAGCAGTTTGGCCGGGACACTAAACAATGAGCAGTTCTTC.

This clone showed up just once. The CDR3 DNA reads as TGTGCCAGCAGCTTAAGCGGAGGCCAAGAGACCCAGTACTTC. It specifies CASSLSGGQETQYF. The gene calls are TRBV7-3 and TRBJ2-5, with a tentative D call TRBD2 (5 bases). The CDR3 contains 14 residues. Trimming stripped 1 base from V and 1 base from J, with 7 bases between. Per germline, CDR1 SGHTA and CDR2 FQGTGA.

The V call is TRBV5-4, the J call TRBJ1-6; D is unclear. V lost 4 bases, J lost 12 bases, and 23 bases lay in between. The CDR3 totals 16 residues. Germline assignment: CDR1 SGHNT and CDR2 YYREEE (reference sequence). The CDR3 protein is CASSLSSGLRWLPLHF. CDR3 DNA sequence: TGTGCCAGCAGCCTATCCTCGGGTTTGAGGTGGTTACCCCTCCACTTT.

V and J are TRBV27 and TRBJ2-5; 10 positions agree with TRBD1. Germline CDR1 and CDR2: MNHEY and SMNVEV (reference sequence). The CDR3 sequence is 13 residues long. V was pared by 5 bases and J by 8 bases, with 5 bases of the junction left unmatched. The CDR3 DNA sequence: TGTGCCAGCAGTGGGACAGGGGTGCAAACCCAGTACTTC. Its translation: CASSGTGVQTQYF.

V is TRBV14 and J is TRBJ2-2; D possibly corresponds to TRBD1 (5 bases). The CDR3 totals 14 residues. Germline V CDR1 and CDR2: SGHDN, FVKESK. The ends were cut back, 1 base at V and 4 bases at J, with 7 bases in the middle. The CDR3: CASSQAGITGELFF. CDR3 sequence (DNA): TGTGCCAGCAGCCAAGCAGGGATCACCGGGGAGCTGTTTTTT.

This chain connects TRBV7-3 to TRBJ2-3; TRBD1 aligns across 7 bases. This CDR3 region has 13 residues. Trimming took 5 bases from V and 6 from J; bases not matched to a gene: 5. The V gene's germline CDR1 is SGHTA and CDR2 FQGTGA. The CDR3 DNA reads TGTGCCAGCAGCACAACAGGGGACGATACGCAGTATTTT. Its translation: CASSTTGDDTQYF.

The V gene is TRBV4-1, the J gene TRBJ1-4, with D possibly matching TRBD1 (5 bases). This CDR3 has 15 amino acids. CDR1 and CDR2 from the germline V gene are MGHRA and YSYEKL. The germline V and J ends were trimmed by 0 bases and 8 bases, with 13 bases remaining between them. CDR3 nucleotide sequence: TGCGCCAGCAGCCAAGACGCTGGACATAGAGAAAAACTGTTTTTT. As protein: CASSQDAGHREKLFF.

The chain employs TRBV4-2 and TRBJ1-6; maybe TRBD1 (6 bases). CDR3 length: 15 amino acids. The V end was cut by 0 bases, the J end by 7 bases, with 10 bases between. Germline V gene data show CDR1 as LGHNA and CDR2 as YNFKEQ. CDR3 region: CASSQEQGSNSPLHF. CDR3 sequence (DNA): TGTGCCAGCAGCCAAGAACAGGGTTCCAATTCACCCCTCCACTTT.